The table lists the clone carrying this T cell receptor (beta chain) with a few counts. Its antigen remains unknown. V shed 5 bases, J shed 6 bases, and the junction held 9 bases outside the gene matches. The CDR3 extends over 14 amino acids. Amplified regions were TCR beta CDR3 sequences from RNA transcripts. The HTBI primer set drove a first-round RT-PCR of the TCR CDR3. From the multiplex PCR reads, TCRdb called clonotypes with MiXCR, one entry per CDR3 protein. This table has 660,000 or so distinct CDR3 sequences, just under 45% appearing once. The data were obtained in a study of T cells in Graves' hyperthyroidism and ophthalmopathy. Study-wide findings and caveats: Stable hyperthyroidism and ophthalmopathy were separated using 13 V-J signatures. Blood also carried most thyroid clonotypes expanded above 0.001.

Patients with uncontrolled infections, other autoimmune diseases, pregnancy or lactation were excluded. Diagnosis rested on symptoms, serum thyroxine and TRAb, thyroid ultrasound, and orbital computed tomography. This chain joins TRBV12-3 or TRBV12-4 and TRBJ1-2; 7 nucleotides align to TRBD1. The source is an adult man with Graves' disease, either hyperthyroidism or ophthalmopathy (not recorded which). Sequencing was carried out using peripheral blood or thyroid tissue (not recorded which). DNA for the CDR3: TGTGCCAGCAGTGAAGGGGGCACGACGGATGGCTACACCTTC. Its translation is CASSEGGTTDGYTF.